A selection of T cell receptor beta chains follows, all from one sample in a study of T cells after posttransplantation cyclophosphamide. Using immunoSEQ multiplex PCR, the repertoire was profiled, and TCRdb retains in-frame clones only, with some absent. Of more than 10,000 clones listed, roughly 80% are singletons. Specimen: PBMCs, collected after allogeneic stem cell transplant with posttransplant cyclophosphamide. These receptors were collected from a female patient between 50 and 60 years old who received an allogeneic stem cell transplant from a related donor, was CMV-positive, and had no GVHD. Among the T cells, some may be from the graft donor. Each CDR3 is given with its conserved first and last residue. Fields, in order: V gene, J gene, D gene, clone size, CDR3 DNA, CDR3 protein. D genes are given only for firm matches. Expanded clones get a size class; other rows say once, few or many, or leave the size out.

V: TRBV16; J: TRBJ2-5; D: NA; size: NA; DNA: TGTGCCAGCAGCCCGATCAGGGCAGCCGAAGAGACCCAGTACTTC; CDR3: CASSPIRAAEETQYF
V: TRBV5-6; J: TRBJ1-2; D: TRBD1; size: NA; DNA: TGTGCCAGCAGCTTGTACAGGGGCCCCTATGGCTACACCTTC; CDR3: CASSLYRGPYGYTF
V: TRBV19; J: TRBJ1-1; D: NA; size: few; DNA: TGTGCCAGTAGCATGGCCCAAGCGGTGAGGGCTGAAGCTTTCTTT; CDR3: CASSMAQAVRAEAFF
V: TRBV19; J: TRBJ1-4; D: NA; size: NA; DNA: TGTGCCAGTAGTGGGCGGAGGGCGGGCGGCAGCTTCACCGAAAAACTGTTTTTT; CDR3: CASSGRRAGGSFTEKLFF
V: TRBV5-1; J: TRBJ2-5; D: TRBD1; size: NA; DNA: TGCGCCAGCAGCTCATATGCGACAGGGACGGTCGAAGAGACCCAGTACTTC; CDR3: CASSSYATGTVEETQYF
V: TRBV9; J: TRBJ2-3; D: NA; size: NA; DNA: TGTGCCAGCAGCGCCACAGCCTCGGCCGCAGATACGCAGTATTTT; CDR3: CASSATASAADTQYF
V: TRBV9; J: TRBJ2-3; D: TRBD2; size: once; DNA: TGTGCCAGCAGCCCCCCCCGACTAGCCACAGAACAAGGAGATACGCAGTATTTT; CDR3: CASSPPRLATEQGDTQYF
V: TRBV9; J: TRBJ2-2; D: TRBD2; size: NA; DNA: TGTGCCAGCAGCGTAGTCTCTAGCGGGGGGGCCGGGGAGCTGTTTTTT; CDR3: CASSVVSSGGAGELFF
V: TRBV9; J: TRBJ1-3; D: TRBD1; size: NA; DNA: TGTGCCAGCAGCCAGTGGACAGGGGGTACCTCTGGAAACACCATATATTTT; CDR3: CASSQWTGGTSGNTIYF
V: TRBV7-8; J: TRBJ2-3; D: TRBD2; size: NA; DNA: TGTGCCAGCAGCAACCCCTACAACGGGGGGGCCCCAGATACGCAGTATTTT; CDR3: CASSNPYNGGAPDTQYF
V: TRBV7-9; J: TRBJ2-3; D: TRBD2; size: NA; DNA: TGTGCCAGCAGCTTAGGGGGCGGGGGGGCAGATACGCAGTATTTT; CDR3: CASSLGGGGADTQYF
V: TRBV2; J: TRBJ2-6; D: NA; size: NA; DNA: TGTGCCAGCAGGGTTGACAGGTTTGGGGCCAACGTCCTGACTTTC; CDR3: CASRVDRFGANVLTF
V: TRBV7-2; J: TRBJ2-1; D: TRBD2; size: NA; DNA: TGTGCCAGCACCTCAGGGCGGGGGGGGGACTCCTACAATGAGCAGTTCTTC; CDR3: CASTSGRGGDSYNEQFF
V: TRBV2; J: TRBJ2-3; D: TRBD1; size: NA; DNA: TGTGCCAGCAGTGACTTACCCGGGACAGGACATAATACGCAGTATTTT; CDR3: CASSDLPGTGHNTQYF
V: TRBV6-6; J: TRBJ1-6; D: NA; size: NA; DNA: TGTGCCAGCAGCTCCGACATGTCTCCCCAAAATTCACCCCTCCACTTT; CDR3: CASSSDMSPQNSPLHF
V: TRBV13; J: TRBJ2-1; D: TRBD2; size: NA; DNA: TGTGCCAGCCCCCAACTGACAGGGGGGACTAGCGGGGGTTACAATGAGCAGTTCTTC; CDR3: CASPQLTGGTSGGYNEQFF
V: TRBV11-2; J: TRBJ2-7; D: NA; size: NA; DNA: TGTGCCAGCAGCTTAACAGGGCCATCCTACGAGCAGTACTTC; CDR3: CASSLTGPSYEQYF
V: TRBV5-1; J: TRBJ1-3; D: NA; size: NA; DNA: TGCGCCAGCAGGGAAACAGGGGGAAACACCATATATTTT; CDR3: CASRETGGNTIYF
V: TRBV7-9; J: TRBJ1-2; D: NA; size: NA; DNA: TGTGCCAGCAGCTTAGCGCTACAGAACTATGGCTACACCTTC; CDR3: CASSLALQNYGYTF
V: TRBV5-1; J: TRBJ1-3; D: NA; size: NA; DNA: TGCGCCAGCAGCTTGGTGGCAGTCTCTGGAAACACCATATATTTT; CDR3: CASSLVAVSGNTIYF
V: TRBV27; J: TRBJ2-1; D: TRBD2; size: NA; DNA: TGTGCCAGCAGTTTACCAACTAGCGGCGAGCAGTTCTTC; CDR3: CASSLPTSGEQFF
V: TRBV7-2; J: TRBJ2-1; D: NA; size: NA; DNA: TGTGCCAGCAGCTTAGTAGCGACCGCCTACAATGAGCAGTTCTTC; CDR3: CASSLVATAYNEQFF
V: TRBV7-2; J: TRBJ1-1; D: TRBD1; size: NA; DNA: TGTGCCAGCAGCTTTCGGACAGGGGGTGGCACTGAAGCTTTCTTT; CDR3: CASSFRTGGGTEAFF
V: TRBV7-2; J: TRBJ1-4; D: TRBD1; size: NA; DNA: TGTGCCAGCAGCCCGACAGGGGCAGCTAATGAAAAACTGTTTTTT; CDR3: CASSPTGAANEKLFF
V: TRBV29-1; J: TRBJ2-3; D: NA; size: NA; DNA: TGCAGCGTTGCCCGCGACCACAGGGTGGCAGATACGCAGTATTTT; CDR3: CSVARDHRVADTQYF
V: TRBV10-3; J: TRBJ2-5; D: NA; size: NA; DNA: TGTGCCATCAGTTCAGGGGCACAAGAGACCCAGTACTTC; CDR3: CAISSGAQETQYF
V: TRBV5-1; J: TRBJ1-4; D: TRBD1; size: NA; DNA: TGCGCCAGCAGCTTGGAGTCTGGACAGGGATGGAAAAAACTGTTTTTT; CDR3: CASSLESGQGWKKLFF
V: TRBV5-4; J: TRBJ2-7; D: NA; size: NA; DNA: TGTGCCAGCAGCTTAGATCAGGGGTCATACGAGCAGTACTTC; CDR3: CASSLDQGSYEQYF
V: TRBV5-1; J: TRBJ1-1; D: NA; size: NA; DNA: TGCGCCAGCAGCTTAGACATGAACACTGAAGCTTTCTTT; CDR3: CASSLDMNTEAFF